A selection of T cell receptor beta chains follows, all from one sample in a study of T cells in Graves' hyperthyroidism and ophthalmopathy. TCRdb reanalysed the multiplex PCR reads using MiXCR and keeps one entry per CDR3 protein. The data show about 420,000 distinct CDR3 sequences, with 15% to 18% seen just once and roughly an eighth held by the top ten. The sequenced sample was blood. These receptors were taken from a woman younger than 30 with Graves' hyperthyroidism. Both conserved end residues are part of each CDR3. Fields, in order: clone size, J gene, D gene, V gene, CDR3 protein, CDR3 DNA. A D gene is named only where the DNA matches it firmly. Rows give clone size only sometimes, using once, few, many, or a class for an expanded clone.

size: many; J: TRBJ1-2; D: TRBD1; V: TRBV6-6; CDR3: CASSYSDRGDYGYTF; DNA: TGTGCCAGCAGTTACTCAGACAGGGGGGACTATGGCTACACCTTC
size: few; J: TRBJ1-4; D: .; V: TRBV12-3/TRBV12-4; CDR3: CASSPMESNEKLFF; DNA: TGTGCCAGCAGCCCTATGGAAAGTAATGAAAAACTGTTTTTT
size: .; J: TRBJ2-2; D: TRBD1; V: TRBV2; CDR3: CASYPGTGNTGELFF; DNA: TGTGCCAGCTACCCCGGGACAGGGAACACCGGGGAGCTGTTTTTT
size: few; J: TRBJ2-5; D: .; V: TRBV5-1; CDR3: CASSFSTGHQETQYF; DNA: TGCGCCAGCAGCTTCTCGACAGGCCACCAAGAGACCCAGTACTTC
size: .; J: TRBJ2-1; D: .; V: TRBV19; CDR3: CASSISASLPEQFF; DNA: TGTGCCAGTAGTATAAGTGCCAGCCTTCCTGAGCAGTTCTTC
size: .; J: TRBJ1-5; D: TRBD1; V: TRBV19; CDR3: CASSTGGANQPQHF; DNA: TGTGCCAGTAGTACAGGGGGCGCGAATCAGCCCCAGCATTTT
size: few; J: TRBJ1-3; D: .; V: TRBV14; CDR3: CASSQDSSSFSGNTIYF; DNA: TGTGCCAGCAGCCAAGATAGTAGCAGCTTCTCTGGAAACACCATATATTTT
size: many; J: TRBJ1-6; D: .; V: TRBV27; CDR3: CASSWGGRGGPSNSPLHF; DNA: TGTGCCAGCAGTTGGGGAGGGCGAGGCGGCCCAAGTAATTCACCCCTCCACTTT
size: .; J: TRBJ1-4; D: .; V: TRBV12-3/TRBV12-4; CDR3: CASSPGAVAEKLFF; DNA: TGTGCCAGCAGCCCAGGGGCTGTCGCTGAAAAACTGTTTTTT
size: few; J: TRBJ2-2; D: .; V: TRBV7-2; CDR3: CASSLGIGGPGELFF; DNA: TGTGCCAGCAGCTTAGGGATTGGAGGGCCCGGGGAGCTGTTTTTT
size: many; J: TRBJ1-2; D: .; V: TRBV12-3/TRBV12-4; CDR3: CASSPYILYGYTF; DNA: TGTGCCAGCAGCCCCTATATCCTCTATGGCTACACCTTC
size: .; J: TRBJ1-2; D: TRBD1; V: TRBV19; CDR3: CATQQGALGYTF; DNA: TGTGCCACCCAACAGGGGGCGCTTGGCTACACCTTC
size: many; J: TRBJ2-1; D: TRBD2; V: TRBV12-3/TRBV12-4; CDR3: CASSLVGGWASGDNEQFF; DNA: TGTGCCAGCAGTTTAGTCGGGGGTTGGGCTAGCGGAGACAATGAGCAGTTCTTC
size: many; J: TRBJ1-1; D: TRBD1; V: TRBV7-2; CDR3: CASSLLEGAVSTEAFF; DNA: TGTGCCAGCAGCCTTCTGGAGGGGGCTGTCAGCACTGAAGCTTTCTTT
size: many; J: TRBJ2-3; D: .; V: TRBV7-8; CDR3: CASSPSRAPSTDTQYF; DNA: TGTGCCAGCAGTCCCTCTAGGGCGCCCAGTACCGATACGCAGTATTTT
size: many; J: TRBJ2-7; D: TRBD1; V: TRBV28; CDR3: CASKLTGGSNEQYF; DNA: TGTGCCAGCAAGCTAACAGGGGGATCAAACGAGCAGTACTTC